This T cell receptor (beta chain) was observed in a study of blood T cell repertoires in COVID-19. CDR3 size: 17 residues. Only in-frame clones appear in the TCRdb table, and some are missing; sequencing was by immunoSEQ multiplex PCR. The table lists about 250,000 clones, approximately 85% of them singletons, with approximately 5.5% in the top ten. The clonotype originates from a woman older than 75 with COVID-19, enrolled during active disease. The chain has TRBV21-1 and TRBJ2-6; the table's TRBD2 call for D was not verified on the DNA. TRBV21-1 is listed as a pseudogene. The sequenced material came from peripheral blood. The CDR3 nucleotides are TGTGCCAGCAGCAAAGAACCGGGTGTGACTGGGGCCAACGTCCTGACTTTC. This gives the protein CASSKEPGVTGANVLTF.